At least ten counts were recorded for the clone carrying this T cell receptor beta chain. RNA transcripts served as template for amplifying TCR beta CDR3 sequences. Amplification began with first-round RT-PCR using HTBI primers, then second-round multiplex PCR was performed. In TCRdb, the multiplex PCR reads were re-called with MiXCR into one record per CDR3 protein. The sample yields about half a million distinct CDR3 sequences, about 15% seen once. This entry is derived from a study of Graves' ophthalmopathy and Graves' hyperthyroidism. The specimen was blood. The sequence derives from a woman younger than 45 with Graves' ophthalmopathy.

This CDR3 is CASSEFITGRTPNQPQHF. The CDR3, as DNA: TGTGCCAGCAGTGAATTTATAACCGGGAGAACACCGAATCAGCCCCAGCATTTT. This sequence joins TRBV6-1 and TRBJ1-5, with no clear D. V gave up 2 bases and J gave up 4 bases, with 21 bases separating them. The germline V gene has CDR1 MNHNS and CDR2 SASEGT. The CDR3 contains 18 residues.